This T cell receptor (beta chain) was captured in a study of cytomegalovirus exposure and HLA in healthy donors. A word on this clone: As yet, its antigen is unknown.

Germline V gene lookup returns CDR1 SGHTA and CDR2 FQGNSA. V was shortened by 5 bases and J by 5 bases, with 3 bases between the two germline ends. The CDR3 has 11 residues. Broader study findings: The study listed 150 to 200 cytomegalovirus-associated TCR beta chains.

PCR primers comprised 60 Vbeta and 13 Jbeta primers. Produced via immunoSEQ multiplex PCR; TCRdb's table is partial and in-frame only. Here the sample spans 110,000 or so clones, around 69% being singletons. Sample: PBMCs. The receptor comes from a man aged 45-60 years in good health and CMV-seropositive. The chain joins TRBV7-2 to TRBJ1-4, with D unresolved. The CDR3 DNA reads TGTGCCAGCAGCACAAATGAAAAACTGTTTTTT. It translates to CASSTNEKLFF.